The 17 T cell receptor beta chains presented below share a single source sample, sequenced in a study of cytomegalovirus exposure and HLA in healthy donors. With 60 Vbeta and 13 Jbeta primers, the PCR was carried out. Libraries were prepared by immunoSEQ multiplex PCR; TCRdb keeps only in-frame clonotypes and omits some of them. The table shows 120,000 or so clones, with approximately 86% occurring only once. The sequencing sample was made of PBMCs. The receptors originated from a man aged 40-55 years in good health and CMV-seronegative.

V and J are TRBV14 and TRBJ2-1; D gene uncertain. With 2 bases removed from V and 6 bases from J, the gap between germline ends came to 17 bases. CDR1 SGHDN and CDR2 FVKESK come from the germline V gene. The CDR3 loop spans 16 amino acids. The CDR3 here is CASSQYQSAGFNEQFF. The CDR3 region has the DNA TGTGCCAGCAGCCAATACCAATCGGCAGGTTTCAATGAGCAGTTCTTC.

CDR3 nucleotide sequence: TGTGCCACGACTAAGGGGGCGCGGGAGAACACTGAAGCTTTCTTT. It encodes CATTKGARENTEAFF. The chain couples TRBV19 to TRBJ1-1; 7 bases are shared with TRBD1. The germline V gene encodes CDR1 LNHDA and CDR2 SQIVND (reference sequence). The CDR3 covers 15 residues. V lost 10 bases, J lost 1 base, and 12 bases stayed unmatched.

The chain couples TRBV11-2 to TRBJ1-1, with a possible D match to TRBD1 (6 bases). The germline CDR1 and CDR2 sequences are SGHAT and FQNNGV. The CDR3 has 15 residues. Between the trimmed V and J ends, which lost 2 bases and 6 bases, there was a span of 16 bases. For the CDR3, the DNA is TGTGCCAGCAGCTTATTATTAGGGCAGGGGTCTGAAGCTTTCTTT. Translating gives CASSLLLGQGSEAFF.

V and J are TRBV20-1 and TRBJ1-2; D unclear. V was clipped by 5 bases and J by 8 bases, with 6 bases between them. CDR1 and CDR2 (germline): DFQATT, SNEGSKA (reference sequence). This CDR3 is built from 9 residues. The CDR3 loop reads CSAWEGYTF. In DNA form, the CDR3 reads TGCAGTGCTTGGGAGGGCTACACCTTC.

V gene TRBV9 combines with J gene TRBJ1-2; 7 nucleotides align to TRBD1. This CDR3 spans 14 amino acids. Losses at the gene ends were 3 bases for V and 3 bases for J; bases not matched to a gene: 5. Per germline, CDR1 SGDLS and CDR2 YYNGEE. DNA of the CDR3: TGTGCCAGCAGCGCAGGGGGTAACGACTATGGCTACACCTTC. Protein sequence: CASSAGGNDYGYTF.

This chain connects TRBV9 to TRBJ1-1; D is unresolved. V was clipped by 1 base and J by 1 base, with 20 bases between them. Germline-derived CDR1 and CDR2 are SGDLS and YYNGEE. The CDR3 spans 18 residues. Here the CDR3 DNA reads TGTGCCAGCAGCGTAAGTGGCGGGAGGGCAGGACCGAACACTGAAGCTTTCTTT. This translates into CASSVSGGRAGPNTEAFF.

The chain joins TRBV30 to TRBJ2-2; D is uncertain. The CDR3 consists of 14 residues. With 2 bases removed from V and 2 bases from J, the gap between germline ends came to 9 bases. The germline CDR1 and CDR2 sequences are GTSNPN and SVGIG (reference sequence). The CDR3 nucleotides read TGTGCCTGGAGTCTTCAGATAAACACCGGGGAGCTGTTTTTT. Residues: CAWSLQINTGELFF. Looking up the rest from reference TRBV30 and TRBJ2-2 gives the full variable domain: SQTIHQWPATLVQPVGSPLSLECTVEGTSNPNLYWYRQAAGRGLQLLFYSVGIGQISSEVPQNLSASRPQDRQFILSSKKLLLSDSGFYLCAWSLQINTGELFFGEGSRLTVL.

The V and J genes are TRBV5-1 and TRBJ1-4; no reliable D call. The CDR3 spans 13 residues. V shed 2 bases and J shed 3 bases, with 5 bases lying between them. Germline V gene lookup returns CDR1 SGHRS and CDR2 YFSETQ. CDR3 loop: CASSFNSNEKLFF. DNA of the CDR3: TGCGCCAGCAGCTTTAATTCTAATGAAAAACTGTTTTTT.

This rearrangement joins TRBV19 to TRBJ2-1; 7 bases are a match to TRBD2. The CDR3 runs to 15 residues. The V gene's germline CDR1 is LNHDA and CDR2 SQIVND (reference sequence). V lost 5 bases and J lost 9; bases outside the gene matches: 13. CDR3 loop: CASSLTGGSAGEQFF. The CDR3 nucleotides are TGTGCCAGTAGTCTTACCGGGGGGAGCGCAGGTGAGCAGTTCTTC.

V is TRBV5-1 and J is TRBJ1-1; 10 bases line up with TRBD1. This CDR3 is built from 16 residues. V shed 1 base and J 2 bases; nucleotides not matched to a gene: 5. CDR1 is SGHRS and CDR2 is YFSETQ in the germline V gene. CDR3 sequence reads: CASSLPRDRGNTEAFF. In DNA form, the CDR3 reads TGCGCCAGCAGCTTGCCCCGGGACAGGGGCAACACTGAAGCTTTCTTT.

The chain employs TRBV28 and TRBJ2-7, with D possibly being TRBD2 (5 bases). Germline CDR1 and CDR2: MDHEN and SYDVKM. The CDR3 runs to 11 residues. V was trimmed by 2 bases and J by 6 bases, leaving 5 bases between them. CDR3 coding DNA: TGTGCCAGCAGTTTAGGAGGCGAGCAGTACTTC. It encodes CASSLGGEQYF.

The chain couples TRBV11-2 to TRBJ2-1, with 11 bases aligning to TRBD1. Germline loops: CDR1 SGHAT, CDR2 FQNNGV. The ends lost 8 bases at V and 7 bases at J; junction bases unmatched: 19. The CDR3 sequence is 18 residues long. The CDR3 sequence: CASSLNPPLGTGGNEQFF. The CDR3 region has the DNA TGTGCCAGCTCTCTAAACCCCCCCCTAGGGACAGGGGGGAATGAGCAGTTCTTC.

The CDR3 sequence: CASSGTLAGRWGEQFF. In DNA form, the CDR3 reads TGTGCCAGCAGCGGGACTTTAGCGGGACGGTGGGGTGAGCAGTTCTTC. This rearrangement joins TRBV9 to TRBJ2-1; TRBD2 matches 8 bases. This CDR3 spans 16 amino acids. Per germline, CDR1 SGDLS and CDR2 YYNGEE. Trimming cost V 3 bases and J 9 bases; bases outside gene matches: 14.

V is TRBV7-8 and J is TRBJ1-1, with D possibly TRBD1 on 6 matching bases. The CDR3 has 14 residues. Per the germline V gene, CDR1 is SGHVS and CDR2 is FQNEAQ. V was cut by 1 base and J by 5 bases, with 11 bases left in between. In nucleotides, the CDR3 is TGTGCCAGCAGCTTAGTTCCCGACAGGACTGAAGCTTTCTTT. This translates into CASSLVPDRTEAFF. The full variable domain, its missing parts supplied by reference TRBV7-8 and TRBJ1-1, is GAGVSQSPRYKVAKRGQDVALRCDPISGHVSLFWYQQALGQGPEFLTYFQNEAQLDKSGLPSDRFFAERPEGSVSTLKIQRTQQEDSAVYLCASSLVPDRTEAFFGQGTRLTVV.

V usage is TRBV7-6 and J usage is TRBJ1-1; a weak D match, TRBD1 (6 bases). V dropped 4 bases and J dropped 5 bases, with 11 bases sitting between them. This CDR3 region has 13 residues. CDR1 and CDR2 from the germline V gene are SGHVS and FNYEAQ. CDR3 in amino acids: CASSSTGPTEAFF. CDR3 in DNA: TGTGCCAGCAGCTCCACAGGGCCAACTGAAGCTTTCTTT.

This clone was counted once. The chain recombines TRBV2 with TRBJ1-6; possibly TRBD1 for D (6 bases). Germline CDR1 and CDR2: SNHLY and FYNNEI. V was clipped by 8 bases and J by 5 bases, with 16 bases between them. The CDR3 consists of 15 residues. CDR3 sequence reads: CASSVRGANNSPLHF. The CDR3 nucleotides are TGTGCCAGCTCTGTGCGGGGGGCGAATAATTCACCCCTCCACTTT.

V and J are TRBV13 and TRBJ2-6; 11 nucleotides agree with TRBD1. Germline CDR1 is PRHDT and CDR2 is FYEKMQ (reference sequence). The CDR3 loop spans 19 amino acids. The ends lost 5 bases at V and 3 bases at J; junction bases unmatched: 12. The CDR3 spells CASSTLDRGREVGANVLTF. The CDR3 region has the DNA TGTGCCAGCAGCACCTTGGACAGGGGGCGCGAGGTTGGGGCCAACGTCCTGACTTTC.